The 32 T cell receptor beta chains presented below share a single source sample, sequenced in a study of T cells expressing NK-cell markers. Following a re-call of the 5' RACE reads, TCRdb has one entry per CDR3 protein and lacks DNA. The sample includes about 150,000 distinct CDR3 sequences. Source material: blood T cells: a sorted CD56 or NKG2C T cell subset, CD4+ or CD8+ T cells, or bulk PBMC T cells (not recorded which). The receptors shown here come from a man aged 18-69 years in good health.

CDR3 region: CASSLGTSAGRTGELFF. The V call is TRBV12-3 or TRBV12-4, the J call TRBJ2-2; lacking DNA, the TRBD2 call made by TCRdb goes unchecked. CDR3 size: 17 residues.

V and J are TRBV5-1 and TRBJ2-4; the D call from TCRdb, TRBD2, cannot be confirmed without DNA. CDR3 length: 14 residues. Germline V gene sequence: CDR1 SGHRS, CDR2 YFSETQ. CDR3: CASSMWGGRNTQYF.

The V and J genes are TRBV20-1 and TRBJ1-2. CDR1 and CDR2 from the germline V gene are DFQATT and SNEGSKA (reference sequence). This CDR3 has 13 residues. The CDR3 reads CSARQIGDYGYTF.

The rearrangement links TRBV6-1 to TRBJ1-1; TCRdb indicates TRBD1, and absent DNA this call remains unverified. The V gene's germline CDR1 is MNHNS and CDR2 SASEGT. The CDR3 is made up of 13 amino acids. CDR3 region: CASSPGVDWQAFF.

The V and J genes are TRBV7-8 and TRBJ2-5; no DNA is available, so the TRBD1 call from TCRdb remains unchecked. The CDR3 covers 14 residues. The germline V gene encodes CDR1 SGHVS and CDR2 FQNEAQ. The CDR3: CASSLETGAETQYF. The whole variable domain, filled in from reference TRBV7-8 and TRBJ2-5, reads GAGVSQSPRYKVAKRGQDVALRCDPISGHVSLFWYQQALGQGPEFLTYFQNEAQLDKSGLPSDRFFAERPEGSVSTLKIQRTQQEDSAVYLCASSLETGAETQYFGPGTRLLVL.

The V gene is TRBV15, the J gene TRBJ2-7. Germline lookup yields CDR1 LNHNV and CDR2 YYDKDF (reference sequence). This CDR3 is 15 amino acids long. The CDR3 spells CATSRETSTLYEQYF.

The chain carries TRBV12-3 or TRBV12-4 and TRBJ1-1; there is no DNA to check the TCRdb D call of TRBD1. This CDR3 is built from 19 residues. CDR3: CASRQGIRSPSRSNTEAFF.

The V call is TRBV13, the J call TRBJ2-6. There are 15 residues in the CDR3. Per germline, CDR1 PRHDT and CDR2 FYEKMQ (reference sequence). The CDR3 sequence is CASSLGVHGANVLTF. The full variable domain, rest sourced from reference TRBV13 and TRBJ2-6, is AAGVIQSPRHLIKEKRETATLKCYPIPRHDTVYWYQQGPGQDPQFLISFYEKMQSDKGSIPDRFSAQQFSDYHSELNMSSLELGDSALYFCASSLGVHGANVLTFGAGSRLTVL.

The chain joins TRBV12-3 or TRBV12-4 to TRBJ1-1. CDR3 size: 13 residues. The CDR3 region is CASSLHGRTEAFF.

V gene TRBV7-2 combines with J gene TRBJ1-5. The CDR3 sequence is 16 residues long. Germline CDR1 and CDR2: SGHTA and FQGNSA. The CDR3 here is CASSLEYRHSNQPQHF. The full variable domain, completed using reference TRBV7-2 and TRBJ1-5, is GAGVSQSPSNKVTEKGKDVELRCDPISGHTALYWYRQSLGQGLEFLIYFQGNSAPDKSGLPSDRFSAERTGGSVSTLTIQRTQQEDSAVYLCASSLEYRHSNQPQHFGDGTRLSIL.

The V and J genes are TRBV6-1 and TRBJ1-5; no DNA is available, so the TRBD1 call from TCRdb remains unchecked. The CDR3 spans 16 residues. Germline assignment: CDR1 MNHNS and CDR2 SASEGT. The CDR3 loop reads CASSEDGGGGNQPQHF.

The chain couples TRBV14 to TRBJ2-1; the TCRdb D gene call, TRBD1, has no DNA to confirm it. There are 17 residues in the CDR3. Germline-derived CDR1 and CDR2 are SGHDN and FVKESK. This CDR3 reads CASSPGLIRSSYNEQFF.

This chain joins TRBV9 and TRBJ2-7; TCRdb gives TRBD2 as the D gene, but with no DNA this cannot be confirmed. The germline CDR1 and CDR2 sequences are SGDLS and YYNGEE. The CDR3 consists of 15 residues. The CDR3 protein is CASSKTSGFYYEQYF.

CDR3: CASSPTSGAHYGYTF. This chain links TRBV6-1 with TRBJ1-2; the D gene TCRdb calls, TRBD1, cannot be checked with no DNA. The CDR3 is made up of 15 amino acids. The germline CDR1 and CDR2 sequences are MNHNS and SASEGT.

The chain couples TRBV15 to TRBJ1-4. Germline V gene data show CDR1 as LNHNV and CDR2 as YYDKDF (reference sequence). The CDR3 is made up of 14 amino acids. This CDR3 reads CATSRGEGEEKLFF.

This rearrangement joins TRBV30 to TRBJ2-3; TCRdb's D call, TRBD1, is unchecked because there is no DNA. Germline V gives CDR1 GTSNPN, CDR2 SVGIG (reference sequence). The CDR3 covers 14 residues. CDR3: CAWANRGYADTQYF.

This sequence joins TRBV20-1 and TRBJ1-2; TCRdb's D gene call, TRBD1, goes unchecked for lack of DNA. The CDR3 sequence is 13 residues long. The germline V gene has CDR1 DFQATT and CDR2 SNEGSKA (reference sequence). CDR3 amino acids: CSASTGEAYGYTF.

The V and J genes are TRBV13 and TRBJ2-3; TCRdb designates TRBD1, a call that cannot be tested without DNA. CDR1 is PRHDT, CDR2 FYEKMQ, per germline (reference sequence). The CDR3 is 19 amino acids. The CDR3 region is CASSPSQLGWGVSTDTQYF.

The gene calls are TRBV7-6 and TRBJ2-5; TCRdb gives TRBD1 as the D gene, but with no DNA this cannot be confirmed. The CDR3 has 17 amino acids. Germline CDR1 SGHVS, CDR2 FNYEAQ. CDR3 region: CASSLAPDRGHQETQYF.

The genes are TRBV6-5 and TRBJ1-1; TCRdb outputs TRBD1, but without DNA this stays unchecked. The CDR3 extends over 16 amino acids. CDR1 MNHEY and CDR2 SVGAGI come from the germline V gene. CDR3 region: CASSYRGGGAGTEAFF.

V usage is TRBV6-5 and J usage is TRBJ2-4; TCRdb gives TRBD1 as the D gene, but with no DNA this cannot be confirmed. Germline CDR1 and CDR2: MNHEY and SVGAGI. The CDR3 length is 13 residues. The chain's CDR3 is CASSSTGGDIQYF.

V and J are TRBV7-9 and TRBJ2-2; the TCRdb D gene call, TRBD1, has no DNA to confirm it. Germline CDR1 is SEHNR and CDR2 is FQNEAQ (reference sequence). The length of the CDR3 is 14 residues. The CDR3 here is CASRPRQGIGELFF.

The chain employs TRBV5-4 and TRBJ1-1; no DNA is available, so the TRBD1 call from TCRdb remains unchecked. Germline lookup yields CDR1 SGHNT and CDR2 YYREEE (reference sequence). The CDR3 runs to 14 residues. CDR3 protein: CASSDRQGGTEAFF. Full variable domain (missing parts from reference TRBV5-4 and TRBJ1-1): ETGVTQSPTHLIKTRGQQVTLRCSSQSGHNTVSWYQQALGQGPQFIFQYYREEENGRGNFPPRFSGLQFPNYSSELNVNALELDDSALYLCASSDRQGGTEAFFGQGTRLTVV.

The chain links TRBV29-1 to TRBJ1-5; the TCRdb call, TRBD1, lacks DNA for checking. CDR3 size: 13 residues. Germline V lookup: CDR1 SQVTM, CDR2 ANQGSEA. The CDR3: CSVGTGWNQPQHF.

The chain uses TRBV27 and TRBJ1-2; as DNA is missing, the TRBD1 call by TCRdb cannot be tested. CDR1 is MNHEY, CDR2 SMNVEV, per germline (reference sequence). The CDR3 sequence is 13 residues long. CDR3 sequence reads: CASSFSDRAGYTF.

The genes are TRBV6-4 and TRBJ2-1; TCRdb's D gene call, TRBD2, goes unchecked for lack of DNA. This CDR3 is 13 amino acids long. The germline V gene encodes CDR1 MRHNA and CDR2 SNTAGT. CDR3 sequence: CASRSGEYNEQFF.

V is TRBV9 and J is TRBJ2-5; as DNA is missing, the TRBD2 call by TCRdb cannot be tested. CDR3 size: 16 residues. Germline V gives CDR1 SGDLS, CDR2 YYNGEE. Here the CDR3 reads CASSALAGTSRETQYF.

This chain joins TRBV3-1 and TRBJ2-1; TCRdb gives TRBD2 as the D gene, but with no DNA this cannot be confirmed. The CDR3 runs 16 residues. The germline V gene encodes CDR1 LGHDT and CDR2 YNNKEL (reference sequence). The chain's CDR3 is CASSQEARGGHNEQFF.

The V gene is TRBV12-3 or TRBV12-4, the J gene TRBJ1-6. The CDR3 contains 16 residues. CDR3 sequence reads: CASSLKNPRYNSPLHF.

The V gene is TRBV23-1, the J gene TRBJ2-3; the TCRdb D gene call, TRBD1, has no DNA to confirm it. TRBV23-1 belongs to the ORF category, with a function that is uncertain. The CDR3 runs 15 residues. CDR3: CASNLPGQGTDTQYF.

This chain joins TRBV13 and TRBJ2-1; TCRdb lists TRBD2, though no DNA is available to test this call. Germline V gives CDR1 PRHDT, CDR2 FYEKMQ (reference sequence). The CDR3 is 17 residues long. The CDR3 sequence: CASSLGLRGAGPSEQFF.

This rearrangement joins TRBV7-3 to TRBJ2-1; there is no DNA to check the TCRdb D call of TRBD2. This CDR3 has 13 amino acids. Germline V lookup: CDR1 SGHTA, CDR2 FQGTGA. The chain's CDR3 is CASREGTGNEQFF.